Following are 12 T cell receptor beta chains from one sample sequenced in a study of T cell responses to AZD1222 COVID-19 vaccine. Sequenced by immunoSEQ multiplex PCR; TCRdb stores in-frame clones only, minus some. This table has about 93,000 clones, around 86% appearing once. Here the sequenced sample was peripheral blood, taken on day 0 of AZD1222 vaccination. These receptors were obtained from an adult in good health.

This clone has only a few counts. This chain joins TRBV6-6 and TRBJ2-5, with D possibly being TRBD1 or TRBD2 (5 bases each). There are 14 residues in the CDR3. V was trimmed by 2 bases and J by 2 bases, leaving 9 bases between them. Germline CDR1 and CDR2: MNHNY and SVGAGI (reference sequence). CDR3 DNA sequence: TGTGCCAGCAGTTACCGGGGCGTACAAGAGACCCAGTACTTC. Encoded protein: CASSYRGVQETQYF.

V gene TRBV7-8 combines with J gene TRBJ2-1; 12 nucleotides agree with TRBD2. CDR1 and CDR2 (germline): SGHVS, FQNEAQ. The CDR3 consists of 16 residues. Trimming took 5 bases from V and 8 from J; bases not matched to a gene: 10. DNA of the CDR3: TGTGCCAGCAGCCATTCTAGCGGGAGGGCCTCCGATGAGCAGTTCTTC. The encoded protein is CASSHSSGRASDEQFF.

J is TRBJ1-5 and V is TRBV21-1. TRBV21-1 constitutes a pseudogene. CDR3 length: 16 residues. As DNA, the CDR3 is TGTGCCAGCAGGAAAGGGCGACCGAGTAGCAATCAGCCCCAGCATTTT. This codes for CASRKGRPSSNQPQHF.

The chain uses TRBV4-2 and TRBJ1-4, with 10 nucleotides matching TRBD1. This CDR3 is 17 amino acids long. Trimming at V came to 4 bases and at J to 6 bases, leaving 11 bases not matched to a gene. Germline CDR1 is LGHNA and CDR2 is YNFKEQ. The CDR3 coding sequence is TGTGCCAGCAGCCGGATCGTAGGACAGGGGGAATATGAAAAACTGTTTTTT. This translates into CASSRIVGQGEYEKLFF.

The chain uses TRBV27 and TRBJ2-2; D unresolved. V shed 7 bases and J shed 1 base, with 4 bases lying between them. The CDR3 extends over 12 amino acids. CDR1 and CDR2 (germline): MNHEY, SMNVEV (reference sequence). DNA for the CDR3: TGTGCCAGCACCCAGAACACCGGGGAGCTGTTTTTT. This codes for CASTQNTGELFF.

The chain recombines TRBV4-3 with TRBJ2-5, with 7 bases aligning to TRBD2. The germline V gene has CDR1 LGHNA and CDR2 YSLEER. This CDR3 region has 15 residues. Germline trimming cut 1 base from V and 4 bases from J; bases unmatched to any gene: 6. The CDR3, as DNA: TGCGCCAGCAGCCAAGGGGAGGGACCGCGAGAGACCCAGTACTTC. It codes for CASSQGEGPRETQYF.

The chain uses TRBV3-1 (or the pseudogene TRBV3-2) and TRBJ1-1; no clear D. This CDR3 has 11 amino acids. Germline lookup yields CDR1 LGHDT and CDR2 YNNKEL (reference sequence). V lost 5 bases and J 6 bases, leaving 7 bases between the germline ends. CDR3 in DNA: TGTGCCAGCAGCAAGCACGCTGAAGCTTTCTTT. It specifies CASSKHAEAFF.

The CDR3 DNA reads as TGTGCCAGCAGCCAGACAGGGGGGGACACAGATACGCAGTATTTT. It translates to CASSQTGGDTDTQYF. The chain combines TRBV7-9 with TRBJ2-3, with 9 bases matching TRBD1. V lost 5 bases, J lost 2 bases, and 5 bases stayed unmatched. Germline CDR1 and CDR2: SEHNR and FQNEAQ (reference sequence). The CDR3 totals 15 residues.

This chain links TRBV5-1 with TRBJ2-5, with 9 bases aligning to TRBD1. The V and J ends lost 2 bases and 3 bases, in that order; junction bases with no gene match: 8. The CDR3 runs to 16 residues. Germline V gene lookup returns CDR1 SGHRS and CDR2 YFSETQ. The CDR3 DNA reads TGCGCCAGCAGCTTAGGACAGGGGTGGCCGGAAGAGACCCAGTACTTC. Residues: CASSLGQGWPEETQYF.

This clone was counted a single time. V gene TRBV2 combines with J gene TRBJ1-5, with TRBD1 matching over 8 bases. V lost 6 bases, J lost 5 bases, and 3 bases stayed unmatched. Per the germline V gene, CDR1 is SNHLY and CDR2 is FYNNEI. This CDR3 spans 13 amino acids. The CDR3 is CASRLDRDQPQHF. The DNA for the CDR3 is TGTGCCAGCAGGTTGGACAGGGATCAGCCCCAGCATTTT.

The CDR3 sequence: CASSPNPSANDNEQFF. As DNA, the CDR3 is TGCGCCAGCAGCCCAAACCCTAGCGCCAACGACAATGAGCAGTTCTTC. The chain has TRBV5-1 and TRBJ2-1; possibly TRBD2 for D (6 bases). CDR1 is SGHRS, CDR2 YFSETQ, per germline. The V and J ends lost 4 bases and 5 bases respectively, with 19 bases between them. The CDR3 sequence is 16 residues long.

This chain joins TRBV5-1 and TRBJ1-6, with 7 nucleotides matching TRBD1. There are 15 residues in the CDR3. V lost 2 bases and J lost 8; bases outside the gene matches: 7. Germline CDR1 is SGHRS and CDR2 is YFSETQ. Here the CDR3 DNA reads TGCGCCAGCAGCTTTTCCGGGACAGACGATTCACCCCTCCACTTT. The encoded protein is CASSFSGTDDSPLHF. The full variable domain, in which reference TRBV5-1 and TRBJ1-6 provide the parts outside the CDR3, is KAGVTQTPRYLIKTRGQQVTLSCSPISGHRSVSWYQQTPGQGLQFLFEYFSETQRNKGNFPGRFSGRQFSNSRSEMNVSTLELGDSALYLCASSFSGTDDSPLHFGNGTRLTVT.